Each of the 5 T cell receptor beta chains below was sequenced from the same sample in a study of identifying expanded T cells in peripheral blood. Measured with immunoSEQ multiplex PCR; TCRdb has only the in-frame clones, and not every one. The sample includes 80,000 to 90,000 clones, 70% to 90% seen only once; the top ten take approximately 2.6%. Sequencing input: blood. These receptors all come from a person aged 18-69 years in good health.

CDR3 in DNA: TGCGCCAGCAGCCAATTCCGCGGGCGCCAAGAGACCCAGTACTTC. Protein sequence: CASSQFRGRQETQYF. The rearrangement links TRBV4-3 to TRBJ2-5, with D tentatively TRBD2 (5 bases). Looked up from germline, CDR1 is LGHNA and CDR2 is YSLEER. This CDR3 spans 15 amino acids. Trimming shortened V by 2 bases and J by 1 base, and 11 bases separated the two germline ends.

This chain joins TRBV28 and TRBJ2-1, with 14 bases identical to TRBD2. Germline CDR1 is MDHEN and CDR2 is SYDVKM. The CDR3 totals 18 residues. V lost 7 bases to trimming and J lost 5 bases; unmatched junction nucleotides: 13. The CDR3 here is CASIFRLAGGPKDNEQFF. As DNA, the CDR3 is TGTGCCAGCATTTTTAGACTAGCGGGAGGGCCGAAGGACAATGAGCAGTTCTTC.

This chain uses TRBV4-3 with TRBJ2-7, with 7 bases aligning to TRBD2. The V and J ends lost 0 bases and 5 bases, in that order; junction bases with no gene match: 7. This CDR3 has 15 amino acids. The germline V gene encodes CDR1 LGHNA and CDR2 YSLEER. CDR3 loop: CASSQDEGRGDEQYF. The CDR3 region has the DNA TGCGCCAGCAGCCAAGATGAAGGACGGGGGGACGAGCAGTACTTC.

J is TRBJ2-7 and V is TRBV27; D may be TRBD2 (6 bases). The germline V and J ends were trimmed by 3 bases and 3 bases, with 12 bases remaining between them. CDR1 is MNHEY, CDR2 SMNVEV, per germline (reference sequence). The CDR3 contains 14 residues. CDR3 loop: CASSFPGLHYEQYF. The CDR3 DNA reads TGTGCCAGCAGTTTTCCGGGACTCCACTACGAGCAGTACTTC.

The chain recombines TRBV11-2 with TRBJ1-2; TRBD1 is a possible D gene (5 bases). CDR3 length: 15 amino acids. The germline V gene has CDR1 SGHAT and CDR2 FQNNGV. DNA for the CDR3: TGTGCTTCCTCAACCGGCGGGGACGTTAACTATGGCTACACCTTC. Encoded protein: CASSTGGDVNYGYTF.